Relative to its sample, the clone carrying this T cell receptor beta chain is medium-sized (0.01 to 0.1%). Its antigen is not identified. The record originates from a study of T cells after yellow fever vaccination. The study, taken as a whole, reports: The CD4 and CD8 compartments had a small share of their clonotypes in common. Reappearance after the booster was observed for most primary-vaccination clones (around 95% CD4, around 90% CD8). Researchers cautioned that FACS-sorted repertoires could harbor abundant clonotypes contaminating from the bulk population.

The CDR3 length is 15 residues. Germline assignment: CDR1 SGHDT and CDR2 YYEEEE. The V gene end was trimmed by 1 base and the J gene end by 4 bases; junction bases not matched to a gene: 7. For TCR, cDNA came from 5'RACE template switching, which added a universal primer site and UMIs. MiXCR, applied by TCRdb to the 5' RACE reads, yields one record per CDR3 protein. The data show some 340,000 distinct CDR3 sequences, approximately 12% seen once. Specimen: CD4+ T cells sorted from PBMCs, collected 45 days after the yellow fever booster vaccination. V gene TRBV5-6 combines with J gene TRBJ1-2; TRBD1 matches at 7 bases. This sequence originates from a man younger than 35 who received the YFV17D yellow fever vaccine. The CDR3 sequence: CASSLPGQLTYGYTF. The CDR3 bases are TGTGCCAGCAGCTTGCCGGGACAGTTAACCTATGGCTACACCTTC.